This entry is about one T cell receptor beta chain. This entry comes from a study of technical replicates of blood from a handful of donors. The V segment lost 4 bases and the J segment 7 bases; nucleotides outside the gene matches: 3. The CDR3 runs 13 residues. Germline CDR1 reads LNHDA; CDR2 reads SQIVND (reference sequence). Profiling relied on immunoSEQ multiplex PCR, and the TCRdb table lists in-frame clones only, not all of them. Of about 66,000 clones listed, roughly 92% are singletons. The sequence came from a human donor in good health. Some clones in this sample may be carry-over from other donors' samples. This chain connects TRBV19 to TRBJ1-1; TRBD1 agrees at 10 bases. Sequenced: PBMCs. The CDR3 protein is CASSKTGGGEAFF. In DNA, the CDR3 is TGTGCCAGTAGTAAGACAGGGGGCGGTGAAGCTTTCTTT.